This is a list of T cell receptor beta chains from one sample in a study of blood T cell repertoires in COVID-19. The repertoire was sequenced with immunoSEQ multiplex PCR; TCRdb's copy has only in-frame clones and lacks some. The table shows 100,000 or so clones, with around 90% occurring only once. The sequenced sample was peripheral blood. These receptors were taken from a man between 50 and 59 years old with active or convalescent COVID-19. Both conserved end residues are part of each CDR3. Each record gives: clone size, V gene, D gene, J gene, CDR3 protein, CDR3 DNA. The D gene is left open where the match is weak. Rows give clone size only sometimes, using once, few, many, or a class for an expanded clone.

abundance: .
v_gene: TRBV28
d_gene: .
j_gene: TRBJ1-1
CDR3aa: CASSLSGMVTEAFF
CDR3nt: TGTGCCAGCAGTTTATCCGGGATGGTAACTGAAGCTTTCTTT

abundance: .
v_gene: TRBV6-2/TRBV6-3
d_gene: TRBD1
j_gene: TRBJ2-3
CDR3aa: CASSYLTGWTDTQYF
CDR3nt: TGTGCCAGCAGTTACCTGACAGGGTGGACAGATACGCAGTATTTT

abundance: once
v_gene: TRBV3-1/TRBV3-2
d_gene: .
j_gene: TRBJ2-3
CDR3aa: CASSQDTGTDTQYF
CDR3nt: TGTGCCAGCAGCCAAGATACGGGTACGGATACGCAGTATTTT

abundance: once
v_gene: TRBV18
d_gene: TRBD1
j_gene: TRBJ1-1
CDR3aa: CASSPLATGDTEAFF
CDR3nt: TGTGCCAGCTCACCCCTCGCGACAGGGGACACTGAAGCTTTCTTT

abundance: once
v_gene: TRBV3-1/TRBV3-2
d_gene: .
j_gene: TRBJ1-1
CDR3aa: CASSPTGIGEAFF
CDR3nt: TGTGCCAGCAGCCCTACAGGGATTGGTGAAGCTTTCTTT

abundance: .
v_gene: TRBV7-2
d_gene: TRBD1
j_gene: TRBJ1-6
CDR3aa: CASTQGEGSPLHF
CDR3nt: TGTGCCAGCACCCAGGGGGAAGGTTCACCCCTCCACTTT

abundance: .
v_gene: TRBV9
d_gene: .
j_gene: TRBJ1-4
CDR3aa: CASSVATGLNEKLFF
CDR3nt: TGTGCCAGCAGCGTGGCAACAGGGCTGAATGAAAAACTGTTTTTT

abundance: .
v_gene: TRBV18
d_gene: .
j_gene: TRBJ1-1
CDR3aa: CASSPLESALEAFF
CDR3nt: TGTGCCAGCTCACCACTGGAGTCAGCCCTTGAAGCTTTCTTT

abundance: .
v_gene: TRBV7-6
d_gene: TRBD2
j_gene: TRBJ2-3
CDR3aa: CASSLAGTSGGTDTQYF
CDR3nt: TGTGCCAGCAGCTTAGCTGGGACTAGCGGGGGGACAGATACGCAGTATTTT

abundance: once
v_gene: TRBV18
d_gene: .
j_gene: TRBJ1-4
CDR3aa: CASSQELGEKLFF
CDR3nt: TGTGCCAGCTCTCAAGAACTAGGAGAAAAACTGTTTTTT

abundance: .
v_gene: TRBV2
d_gene: .
j_gene: TRBJ1-1
CDR3aa: CASSEKGSTEAFF
CDR3nt: TGTGCCAGCAGTGAAAAGGGGTCCACTGAAGCTTTCTTT

abundance: .
v_gene: TRBV7-9
d_gene: .
j_gene: TRBJ2-1
CDR3aa: CALAGQSFNYNEQFF
CDR3nt: TGTGCCTTGGCGGGGCAATCCTTCAACTACAATGAGCAGTTCTTC

abundance: .
v_gene: TRBV4-1
d_gene: .
j_gene: TRBJ1-2
CDR3aa: CASSQAGTPNYGYTF
CDR3nt: TGCGCCAGCAGCCAAGCCGGGACACCGAACTATGGCTACACCTTC

abundance: .
v_gene: TRBV4-1
d_gene: TRBD2
j_gene: TRBJ2-5
CDR3aa: CASSQDGTSGGETQYF
CDR3nt: TGCGCCAGCAGCCAAGATGGAACTAGCGGTGGGGAGACCCAGTACTTC

abundance: .
v_gene: TRBV3-1/TRBV3-2
d_gene: TRBD2
j_gene: TRBJ2-1
CDR3aa: CASSHRGGHNEQFF
CDR3nt: TGTGCCAGCAGCCATAGGGGAGGGCACAATGAGCAGTTCTTC

abundance: .
v_gene: TRBV7-9
d_gene: .
j_gene: TRBJ1-2
CDR3aa: CASSLSGTSYGYTF
CDR3nt: TGTGCCAGCAGTTTATCCGGGACTTCCTATGGCTACACCTTC

abundance: .
v_gene: TRBV6-4
d_gene: TRBD1
j_gene: TRBJ1-2
CDR3aa: CASSDSGQGFYGYTF
CDR3nt: TGTGCCAGCAGTGACTCGGGACAGGGTTTCTATGGCTACACCTTC

abundance: once
v_gene: TRBV18
d_gene: TRBD1
j_gene: TRBJ1-1
CDR3aa: CASSPGTGNTEAFF
CDR3nt: TGTGCCAGCTCACCTGGGACAGGGAATACTGAAGCTTTCTTT

abundance: .
v_gene: TRBV6-2/TRBV6-3
d_gene: .
j_gene: TRBJ2-1
CDR3aa: CASSYGGQAYNEQFF
CDR3nt: TGTGCCAGCAGTTACGGGGGACAAGCCTACAATGAGCAGTTCTTC

abundance: .
v_gene: TRBV11-2
d_gene: .
j_gene: TRBJ2-1
CDR3aa: CASSLDRGAYNEQFF
CDR3nt: TGTGCCAGCAGCTTAGATCGGGGAGCTTACAATGAGCAGTTCTTC

abundance: .
v_gene: TRBV3-1/TRBV3-2
d_gene: .
j_gene: TRBJ1-3
CDR3aa: CASMSRGWNTIYF
CDR3nt: TGTGCCAGCATGTCTAGGGGTTGGAACACCATATATTTT

abundance: once
v_gene: TRBV19
d_gene: TRBD1
j_gene: TRBJ1-4
CDR3aa: CASIDPGQGDEKLFF
CDR3nt: TGTGCCAGTATCGACCCGGGACAGGGGGATGAAAAACTGTTTTTT

abundance: once
v_gene: TRBV5-1
d_gene: TRBD1
j_gene: TRBJ1-4
CDR3aa: CASSLAGTGEKLFF
CDR3nt: TGCGCCAGCAGCTTGGCCGGGACAGGGGAAAAACTGTTTTTT

abundance: .
v_gene: TRBV28
d_gene: TRBD1
j_gene: TRBJ1-1
CDR3aa: CASSTDRGVGEAFF
CDR3nt: TGTGCCAGCAGCACCGACAGGGGAGTAGGCGAAGCTTTCTTT

abundance: .
v_gene: TRBV21-1
d_gene: .
j_gene: TRBJ1-1
CDR3aa: CASSKGDRDFAEAFF
CDR3nt: TGTGCCAGCAGCAAAGGGGACAGGGACTTCGCTGAAGCTTTCTTT

abundance: few
v_gene: TRBV30
d_gene: .
j_gene: TRBJ2-6
CDR3aa: CAWKIRGAGANVLTF
CDR3nt: TGTGCCTGGAAAATTAGGGGCGCTGGGGCCAACGTCCTGACTTTC

abundance: .
v_gene: TRBV19
d_gene: .
j_gene: TRBJ1-2
CDR3aa: CASSIEEVGGYTF
CDR3nt: TGTGCCAGTAGTATAGAGGAGGTTGGTGGCTACACCTTC

abundance: .
v_gene: TRBV6-1
d_gene: .
j_gene: TRBJ1-4
CDR3aa: CASSEAVGANEKLFF
CDR3nt: TGTGCCAGCAGTGAAGCTGTGGGCGCTAATGAAAAACTGTTTTTT

abundance: .
v_gene: TRBV11-3
d_gene: TRBD2
j_gene: TRBJ2-1
CDR3aa: CASSNPGGSYNEQFF
CDR3nt: TGTGCCAGCAGCAACCCGGGGGGCTCCTACAATGAGCAGTTCTTC

abundance: .
v_gene: TRBV9
d_gene: TRBD1
j_gene: TRBJ1-1
CDR3aa: CASSFATGGTEAFF
CDR3nt: TGTGCCAGCAGCTTTGCGACAGGGGGCACTGAAGCTTTCTTT

abundance: .
v_gene: TRBV28
d_gene: TRBD2
j_gene: TRBJ2-1
CDR3aa: CASLRRGGYNEQFF
CDR3nt: TGTGCCAGCCTCCGGCGCGGGGGATACAATGAGCAGTTCTTC

abundance: .
v_gene: TRBV7-7
d_gene: TRBD2
j_gene: TRBJ2-5
CDR3aa: CASSSTSGGSETQYF
CDR3nt: TGTGCCAGCAGCTCCACTAGCGGGGGTTCAGAGACCCAGTACTTC

abundance: once
v_gene: TRBV5-1
d_gene: .
j_gene: TRBJ2-2
CDR3aa: CASRRSPQENTGELFF
CDR3nt: TGCGCCAGCAGACGATCACCGCAGGAGAACACCGGGGAGCTGTTTTTT

abundance: .
v_gene: TRBV10-1
d_gene: TRBD1
j_gene: TRBJ2-3
CDR3aa: CASSDQGQGSDTQYF
CDR3nt: TGCGCCAGCAGTGATCAGGGACAGGGTTCAGATACGCAGTATTTT

abundance: .
v_gene: TRBV9
d_gene: TRBD1
j_gene: TRBJ1-1
CDR3aa: CASSPGTVNTEAFF
CDR3nt: TGTGCCAGCAGCCCAGGGACAGTGAACACTGAAGCTTTCTTT

abundance: .
v_gene: TRBV10-2
d_gene: .
j_gene: TRBJ2-5
CDR3aa: CASSDWGGAQEGTQYF
CDR3nt: TGCGCCAGCAGTGATTGGGGGGGGGCCCAGGAGGGGACCCAGTACTTC

abundance: .
v_gene: TRBV3-1/TRBV3-2
d_gene: .
j_gene: TRBJ1-6
CDR3aa: CASSQGAGNSPLHF
CDR3nt: TGTGCCAGCAGCCAGGGGGCGGGTAATTCACCCCTCCACTTT

abundance: .
v_gene: TRBV19
d_gene: TRBD1
j_gene: TRBJ1-2
CDR3aa: CASSPGQGNYGYTF
CDR3nt: TGTGCCAGTAGTCCCGGACAGGGGAACTATGGCTACACCTTC

abundance: .
v_gene: TRBV12-1
d_gene: .
j_gene: TRBJ2-2
CDR3aa: CASSFALTSGEHGGELFF
CDR3nt: TGTGCCAGCAGCTTTGCGCTGACTAGCGGTGAACACGGCGGGGAGCTGTTTTTT

abundance: few
v_gene: TRBV9
d_gene: .
j_gene: TRBJ2-5
CDR3aa: CASSVGPAQETQYF
CDR3nt: TGTGCCAGCAGCGTAGGGCCCGCCCAAGAGACCCAGTACTTC

abundance: once
v_gene: TRBV7-2
d_gene: .
j_gene: TRBJ1-6
CDR3aa: CASSLRGTGSSPLHF
CDR3nt: TGTGCCAGCAGCTTACGGGGGACGGGGTCTTCACCCCTCCACTTT

abundance: .
v_gene: TRBV6-5
d_gene: .
j_gene: TRBJ2-4
CDR3aa: CASSYMGSSVQYF
CDR3nt: TGTGCCAGCAGTTACATGGGCAGTTCGGTTCAGTACTTC

abundance: .
v_gene: TRBV7-6
d_gene: .
j_gene: TRBJ1-4
CDR3aa: CASSLVTLATNEKLFF
CDR3nt: TGTGCCAGCAGCTTAGTGACACTTGCAACTAATGAAAAACTGTTTTTT

abundance: .
v_gene: TRBV7-6
d_gene: TRBD1
j_gene: TRBJ2-1
CDR3aa: CASSWAGGNEQFF
CDR3nt: TGTGCCAGCAGCTGGGCAGGGGGCAATGAGCAGTTCTTC

abundance: .
v_gene: TRBV7-9
d_gene: .
j_gene: TRBJ2-5
CDR3aa: CASSPYPRETQYF
CDR3nt: TGTGCCAGCAGCCCCTACCCCCGAGAGACCCAGTACTTC